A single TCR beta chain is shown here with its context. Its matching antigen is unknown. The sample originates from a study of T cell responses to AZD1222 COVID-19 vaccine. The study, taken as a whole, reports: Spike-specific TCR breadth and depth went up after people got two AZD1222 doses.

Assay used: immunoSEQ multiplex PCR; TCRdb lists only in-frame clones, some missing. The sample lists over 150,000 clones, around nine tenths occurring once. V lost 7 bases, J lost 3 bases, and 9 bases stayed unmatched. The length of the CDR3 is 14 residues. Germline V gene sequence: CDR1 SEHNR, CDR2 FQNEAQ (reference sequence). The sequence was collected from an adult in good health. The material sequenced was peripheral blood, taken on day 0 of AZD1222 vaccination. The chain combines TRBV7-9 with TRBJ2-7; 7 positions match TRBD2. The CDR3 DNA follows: TGTGCCAGCACCTCAGGTGGGGGGGTCTACGAGCAGTACTTC. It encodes CASTSGGGVYEQYF.